This T cell receptor (beta chain) originates from a study of cytomegalovirus exposure and HLA in healthy donors. A multiplex PCR was run with 60 Vbeta primers and 13 Jbeta primers. Sequencing used immunoSEQ multiplex PCR; TCRdb keeps in-frame clones, though not all of them. The sample has some 120,000 clones, over 60% seen once. The CDR3 has 14 amino acids. Trimming shortened V by 0 bases and J by 6 bases, and 8 bases separated the two germline ends. Germline V gene data show CDR1 as LNHNV and CDR2 as YYDKDF (reference sequence). The rearrangement joins TRBV15 to TRBJ1-4; D unresolved. This TCR was sampled from a woman between 40 and 50 years old in good health and CMV-seropositive. The sequencing input was PBMCs. DNA of the CDR3: TGTGCCACCAGCAGAGATTGGCCCGATGAAAAACTGTTTTTT. Protein: CATSRDWPDEKLFF.